What follows are 31 T cell receptor beta chains derived from one specimen sequenced in a study of human T cells and chemical hapten exposure. Noted time point: pre-sensitization, week 0. The treatment was: therapeutic diphenylcyclopropenone sensitization with weekly scalp DPC. TCRdb re-analysed the RACE reads in MiXCR, keeping a single row per CDR3 protein. The sample yields under 110,000 distinct CDR3 sequences, 9.5% to 15% seen once. The sample was whole blood, taken in connection with sensitization to the hapten diphenylcyclopropenone (DPC). Receptors originate from a woman between 45 and 65 years old with alopecia areata. Some clones in this sample may be carry-over from other donors' samples.

The chain recombines TRBV18 with TRBJ2-5; TRBD1 is a possible D gene (5 bases). Germline V lookup: CDR1 KGHSH, CDR2 LQKENI. This CDR3 region has 14 residues. Trimming shortened V by 2 bases and J by 5 bases, and 12 bases separated the two germline ends. CDR3 DNA: TGTGCCAGCTCACCAAATCCTGGGGCGGAGACCCAGTACTTC. This translates into CASSPNPGAETQYF.

The J gene is TRBJ2-1, the V gene TRBV6-5; 12 positions agree with TRBD2. The CDR3 extends over 15 amino acids. Germline assignment: CDR1 MNHEY and CDR2 SVGAGI. The V segment lost 4 bases and the J segment 6 bases; nucleotides outside the gene matches: 4. The CDR3 spells CASSSLAGGSNEQFF. CDR3 nucleotides: TGTGCCAGCAGTTCACTAGCGGGGGGCAGCAATGAGCAGTTCTTC.

This rearrangement joins TRBV6-5 to TRBJ1-1; 9 positions match TRBD1. The CDR3 runs 17 residues. Per germline, CDR1 MNHEY and CDR2 SVGAGI. The junction had 14 bases not matched to a gene; V was cut back by 6 bases and J by 3 bases. CDR3 in DNA: TGTGCCAGCAGCCAACCGGGACAGGGAGGGTCGGACACTGAAGCTTTCTTT. Its protein product is CASSQPGQGGSDTEAFF.

The J gene is TRBJ2-2, the V gene TRBV6-2 or TRBV6-3, with 8 positions matching TRBD2. The germline V gene has CDR1 MNHEY and CDR2 SVGEGT. With V trimmed by 5 bases and J by 6 bases, 5 bases remained unmatched. CDR3 length: 14 amino acids. The CDR3 sequence: CASSEQRGPGELFF. DNA of the CDR3: TGTGCCAGCAGTGAACAGCGGGGGCCCGGGGAGCTGTTTTTT.

This clonotype was found a few times. The chain joins TRBV28 to TRBJ2-1, with D perhaps assigned TRBD1 or TRBD2 (5 bases each). This CDR3 is 16 amino acids long. With 4 bases removed from V and 0 bases from J, the gap between germline ends came to 13 bases. The V gene's germline CDR1 is MDHEN and CDR2 SYDVKM. CDR3 region: CASSSQGPSSYNEQFF. The CDR3 region has the DNA TGTGCCAGCAGTTCCCAGGGACCCAGCTCCTACAATGAGCAGTTCTTC.

The V gene is TRBV5-6, the J gene TRBJ2-7, with D perhaps matching TRBD1 (5 bases). Trimming cost V 4 bases and J 1 base, with 9 bases left between them. Germline CDR1 SGHDT, CDR2 YYEEEE. The CDR3 runs to 13 residues. The CDR3 loop reads CASSPDRSYEQYF. The CDR3, as DNA: TGTGCCAGCAGCCCCGACAGATCCTACGAGCAGTACTTC.

The rearrangement links TRBV12-3 or TRBV12-4 to TRBJ2-1; 8 bases map to TRBD2. There are 15 residues in the CDR3. J was trimmed by 5 bases and V by 6 bases; bases with no gene match: 9. The CDR3 reads CASSSLAGAHNEQFF. The CDR3 DNA sequence: TGTGCCAGCAGCTCCCTAGCGGGTGCACACAATGAGCAGTTCTTC.

V gene TRBV9 combines with J gene TRBJ2-3; 7 nucleotides match TRBD2. Trimming removed 0 bases from V and 6 bases from J; junction bases left unmatched: 10. Per the germline V gene, CDR1 is SGDLS and CDR2 is YYNGEE. The CDR3 has 16 residues. The CDR3 region has the DNA TGTGCCAGCAGCGTAGATTTTGGACTAGTTGGGGATACGCAGTATTTT. Residues: CASSVDFGLVGDTQYF.

This clonotype was seen a handful of times. CDR3 loop: CASSAHSGANVLTF. CDR3 coding DNA: TGTGCCAGCAGTGCCCACTCTGGGGCCAACGTCCTGACTTTC. The rearrangement joins TRBV6-1 to TRBJ2-6, with D uncertain. CDR3 length: 14 residues. Looked up from germline, CDR1 is MNHNS and CDR2 is SASEGT. V dropped 4 bases and J dropped 0 bases, with 4 bases sitting between them.

This clonotype was seen more than once but under ten times. This chain connects TRBV28 to TRBJ1-1, with D uncertain. The length of the CDR3 is 12 residues. V shed 7 bases and J shed 1 base, with 7 bases lying between them. Germline lookup yields CDR1 MDHEN and CDR2 SYDVKM. CDR3 in DNA: TGTGCCAGCAAGATTCAGAACACTGAAGCTTTCTTT. Protein: CASKIQNTEAFF. Full variable domain (outside the CDR3, taken from reference TRBV28 and TRBJ1-1): DVKVTQSSRYLVKRTGEKVFLECVQDMDHENMFWYRQDPGLGLRLIYFSYDVKMKEKGDIPEGYSVSREKKERFSLILESASTNQTSMYLCASKIQNTEAFFGQGTRLTVV.

This clonotype was recorded many times. This chain links TRBV20-1 with TRBJ1-1; no clear D. Germline CDR1 and CDR2: DFQATT and SNEGSKA (reference sequence). CDR3 length equals 14 residues. V was clipped by 3 bases and J by 0 bases, with 11 bases between them. This CDR3 reads CSARPTALNTEAFF. CDR3 sequence (DNA): TGCAGTGCTAGGCCGACGGCACTGAACACTGAAGCTTTCTTT.

This clonotype has just a few counts. The chain has TRBV7-9 and TRBJ1-1, with 7 bases fitting TRBD1. V lost 2 bases to trimming and J lost 4 bases; unmatched junction nucleotides: 10. This CDR3 is built from 16 residues. Germline V gene lookup returns CDR1 SEHNR and CDR2 FQNEAQ (reference sequence). The CDR3 region is CASSLSLRQGGTEAFF. CDR3 coding DNA: TGTGCCAGCAGCTTATCCCTTCGACAGGGCGGCACTGAAGCTTTCTTT.

The chain has TRBV24-1 and TRBJ2-1; D is possibly TRBD2 (5 bases). V gave up 9 bases and J gave up 6 bases, with 20 bases separating them. The germline CDR1 and CDR2 sequences are KGHDR and SFDVKD. CDR3 length: 15 amino acids. The chain's CDR3 is CATSVGVASINEQFF. The CDR3 nucleotides are TGTGCCACCTCCGTGGGAGTGGCTAGCATCAATGAGCAGTTCTTC.

The rearrangement joins TRBV29-1 to TRBJ1-5; maybe TRBD1 (5 bases). CDR1 is SQVTM and CDR2 is ANQGSEA in the germline V gene. The CDR3 contains 12 residues. V gave up 6 bases and J gave up 5 bases, with 11 bases separating them. CDR3 nucleotide sequence: TGCAGCGTCGCGGACACCTATCAGCCCCAGCATTTT. Translation: CSVADTYQPQHF.

The chain employs TRBV28 and TRBJ2-5; no reliable D call. This CDR3 has 12 residues. Germline V gene data show CDR1 as MDHEN and CDR2 as SYDVKM. V lost 1 base and J lost 5, with 5 bases in between. The CDR3 DNA sequence: TGTGCCAGCAGTTTATTGCGGGAGACCCAGTACTTC. Protein sequence: CASSLLRETQYF.

This sequence joins TRBV4-3 and TRBJ2-7; D is ambiguous. The CDR3 is 14 residues long. The V gene lost 0 bases and the J gene lost 4 bases, with 10 bases spanning the gap. Germline V lookup: CDR1 LGHNA, CDR2 YSLEER. The CDR3 nucleotides read TGCGCCAGCAGCCAAGATTGGGGTCCGTACGAGCAGTACTTC. Protein sequence: CASSQDWGPYEQYF.

The sample holds a few counts of this clonotype. The chain links TRBV4-3 to TRBJ2-7; TRBD2 matches 7 bases. Looked up from germline, CDR1 is LGHNA and CDR2 is YSLEER. V was clipped by 4 bases and J by 2 bases; unmatched bases: 2. The CDR3 contains 13 residues. CDR3 sequence (DNA): TGCGCCAGCAGCCCGGGACTAACCTACGAGCAGTACTTC. This sequence encodes CASSPGLTYEQYF.

The chain employs TRBV5-1 and TRBJ1-2; the D is unclear. The V and J ends lost 1 base and 1 base respectively, with 11 bases between them. There are 15 residues in the CDR3. Germline V gene lookup returns CDR1 SGHRS and CDR2 YFSETQ. The CDR3 coding sequence is TGCGCCAGCAGCTTGTGGGTCGGAGATAACTATGGCTACACCTTC. Amino acid sequence: CASSLWVGDNYGYTF.

The table lists this clonotype with a few counts. Compared with germline, one end of the junction differs, possibly owing to a read error. This chain connects TRBV20-1 to TRBJ2-1; 8 bases fit TRBD1. CDR1 is DFQATT and CDR2 is SNEGSKA in the germline V gene (reference sequence). This CDR3 comprises 13 residues. As DNA, the CDR3 is TGCAGTCCTAGACAGGGGACACGCAATGAGCAGTTCTTC. Translating gives CSPRQGTRNEQFF.

The chain links TRBV19 to TRBJ2-5, with D perhaps matching TRBD2 (5 bases). The CDR3 is 14 amino acids. Germline V gives CDR1 LNHDA, CDR2 SQIVND (reference sequence). V was cut by 3 bases and J by 5 bases, with 13 bases left in between. The CDR3 loop reads CASSIGRTEETQYF. The CDR3 DNA follows: TGTGCCAGTAGTATTGGCAGGACTGAGGAGACCCAGTACTTC.

This clonotype was picked up a small number of times. CDR3 protein: CASSLSHRGLPEAFF. The CDR3, as DNA: TGTGCCAGCAGTTTATCCCACAGGGGGTTGCCTGAAGCTTTCTTT. The chain combines TRBV28 with TRBJ1-1; 8 bases map to TRBD1. Per germline, CDR1 MDHEN and CDR2 SYDVKM. The CDR3 is 15 residues long. The V segment lost 1 base and the J segment 6 bases; nucleotides outside the gene matches: 7.

This chain uses TRBV4-1 with TRBJ2-1; 11 bases are a match to TRBD1. CDR3 size: 15 residues. The junction had 6 bases not matched to a gene; V was cut back by 1 base and J by 10 bases. Germline V CDR1 and CDR2: MGHRA, YSYEKL. The CDR3 sequence: CASSQVGQGAWEQFF. CDR3 in DNA: TGCGCCAGCAGCCAAGTAGGACAGGGGGCTTGGGAGCAGTTCTTC.

This clonotype was recorded a few times. This chain links TRBV7-9 with TRBJ2-5; unclear D gene. There are 13 residues in the CDR3. Germline CDR1 SEHNR, CDR2 FQNEAQ (reference sequence). Trimming took off 4 bases at V and 5 bases at J, with 11 bases between the two ends. CDR3: CASSSSPLETQYF. The CDR3 coding sequence is TGTGCCAGCAGCTCCTCCCCGTTGGAGACCCAGTACTTC.

The table lists this clonotype with many counts. The chain recombines TRBV7-9 with TRBJ2-1; TRBD1 might be the D (7 bases). The germline V and J ends were trimmed by 4 bases and 9 bases, with 10 bases remaining between them. The CDR3 extends over 12 amino acids. Germline V gives CDR1 SEHNR, CDR2 FQNEAQ (reference sequence). CDR3 sequence: CASSSGGPEQFF. The CDR3 bases are TGTGCCAGCAGCTCAGGGGGGCCTGAGCAGTTCTTC.

The chain links TRBV28 to TRBJ2-7, with D tentatively TRBD1 or TRBD2 (6 bases each). This CDR3 is 16 amino acids long. CDR1 is MDHEN, CDR2 SYDVKM, per germline. The ends were cut back, 4 bases at V and 3 bases at J, with 19 bases in the middle. Written as DNA, the CDR3 is TGTGCCAGCAGTTCATTCCGGCAAGAGGGGGGCTACGAGCAGTACTTC. Translated: CASSSFRQEGGYEQYF.

This clonotype was seen a few times. In DNA form, the CDR3 reads TGTGCCAGCAGTCCGGGACGGTACTACGAGCAGTACTTC. This codes for CASSPGRYYEQYF. This chain joins TRBV11-2 and TRBJ2-7, with D perhaps being TRBD1 or TRBD2 (5 bases each). Germline values: CDR1 SGHAT, CDR2 FQNNGV. The CDR3 has 13 residues. V was clipped by 6 bases and J by 3 bases, with 12 bases between them.

V and J are TRBV18 and TRBJ1-1; weak D call: TRBD1 (6 bases). CDR1 is KGHSH, CDR2 LQKENI, per germline. The CDR3 spans 16 residues. Trimming pared 2 bases from V and 0 bases from J, leaving 13 bases between. Here the CDR3 reads CASSPIWGLLNTEAFF. In nucleotides, the CDR3 is TGTGCCAGCTCACCAATTTGGGGGCTTTTGAACACTGAAGCTTTCTTT.

The chain employs TRBV3-1 and TRBJ1-6, with D perhaps matching TRBD1 (5 bases). Trimming stripped 0 bases from V and 17 bases from J, with 14 bases between. The CDR3 is 13 amino acids. Germline CDR1 and CDR2: LGHDT and YNNKEL (reference sequence). The chain's CDR3 is CASSQEGAESVHF. The CDR3 region has the DNA TGTGCCAGCAGCCAAGAAGGGGCGGAATCAGTCCACTTT.

This chain joins TRBV19 and TRBJ2-3, with D perhaps given as TRBD1 or TRBD2 (5 bases each). Trimming stripped 4 bases from V and 4 bases from J, with 12 bases between. The germline CDR1 and CDR2 sequences are LNHDA and SQIVND (reference sequence). The CDR3 is 14 amino acids. The CDR3 reads CASSNPGRADTQYF. CDR3 nucleotides: TGTGCCAGTAGTAATCCGGGGCGAGCAGATACGCAGTATTTT.

The sample holds many counts of this clonotype. V and J are TRBV29-1 and TRBJ1-1, with TRBD1 matching over 7 bases. V lost 6 bases to trimming and J lost 4 bases; unmatched junction nucleotides: 14. The CDR3 has 15 residues. Germline loops: CDR1 SQVTM, CDR2 ANQGSEA. In nucleotides, the CDR3 is TGCAGCGTCAATCTGCGACAGGGACTGGGCACTGAAGCTTTCTTT. It codes for CSVNLRQGLGTEAFF. The variable domain in full, with the rest retrieved from reference TRBV29-1 and TRBJ1-1, is SAVISQKPSRDICQRGTSLTIQCQVDSQVTMMFWYRQQPGQSLTLIATANQGSEATYESGFVIDKFPISRPNLTFSTLTVSNMSPEDSSIYLCSVNLRQGLGTEAFFGQGTRLTVV.

This clonotype was picked up many times. The rearrangement joins TRBV5-1 to TRBJ2-4; 7 bases agree with TRBD1. Germline assignment: CDR1 SGHRS and CDR2 YFSETQ. The trim removed 4 bases at V and 8 bases at J, leaving 6 bases unmatched. The length of the CDR3 is 13 residues. The CDR3 is CASSPTGTDIQYF. For the CDR3, the DNA is TGCGCCAGCAGCCCGACAGGGACGGACATTCAGTACTTC. Full variable domain (outside the CDR3, taken from reference TRBV5-1 and TRBJ2-4): KAGVTQTPRYLIKTRGQQVTLSCSPISGHRSVSWYQQTPGQGLQFLFEYFSETQRNKGNFPGRFSGRQFSNSRSEMNVSTLELGDSALYLCASSPTGTDIQYFGAGTRLSVL.